Here is one TCR beta chain with its context. Its specificity is not known. The DNA is left out, because the CDR3 cannot be placed on it with certainty; the CDR3 is given as TCRdb lists it. The data were taken from a study of glioma-infiltrating T cells. Study observations and caveats: Tissue and blood shared very few CDR3 sequences. Tissue-blood divergence was below expectation in non-neoplastic patients, above in gliomas.

The CDR3 is 12 amino acids in total, end residues counted. CDR1 MDHEN and CDR2 SYDVKM come from the germline V gene. Amplification of TCR alpha and beta CDR3 regions from RNA used iRepertoire nested multiplex PCR. For one-step reverse transcription and amplification, 100-400 ng of tissue mRNA or PBMC total RNA was used. In TCRdb, the multiplex PCR reads were re-called with MiXCR into one record per CDR3 protein. This table holds 160,000 or so distinct CDR3 sequences, more than 35% found once. The sequenced sample was glioma tissue, nonneoplastic brain tissue, or PBMCs (not recorded which). This chain uses TRBV28 with TRBJ2-7. This clonotype was sampled from a human donor with low-grade glioma or glioblastoma, undergoing nonglioma brain surgery, or in good health (not recorded which). CDR3 loop: CASSSSRHEQYF.